Below, one T cell receptor (beta chain) is given with its context. Its target is unknown. MiXCR, applied by TCRdb to the 5' RACE reads, yields one record per CDR3 protein. The profile shows 400,000 or so distinct CDR3 sequences, approximately 8.8% of them singletons. The entry originates in a study of identical twins. Study-level results: Clonotypes of the beta chain that were abundant in cord blood carried fewer insertions (memory repertoires showed none).

Germline CDR1 reads SGDLS; CDR2 reads YYNGEE. CDR3 size: 13 residues. Trimming cost V 4 bases and J 7 bases, with 14 bases left between them. Material: naive T cells sorted from blood. V and J are TRBV9 and TRBJ1-1, with a possible D match to TRBD1 (5 bases). The source is a woman between 45 and 60 years old in good health. The CDR3 DNA is TGTGCCAGCAGCATCAGGGTTGGGAGTGAAGCTTTCTTT. Its protein product is CASSIRVGSEAFF.